The 8 T cell receptor beta chains below all came from one sample that was sequenced in a study of beta chain features in type 1 diabetes. Overall study results and limits: Type 1 diabetes patients had TCRB CDR3s that were shorter (moderately but significantly so) in all four CD4+ subsets.

All of the isolated RNA was reverse transcribed, so expressed TCRB transcripts were sequenced. The method was immunoSEQ multiplex PCR; TCRdb's version includes in-frame clones alone and lacks a portion of them. The sample lists 500,000 to 850,000 clones; over 12% were seen once. Antigens of these TCRs are unknown. Sequencing was performed on naive CD4+ T cells from blood. These receptors all come from a man younger than 30 with type 1 diabetes.

The rearrangement uses TRBV7-6 and TRBJ2-3, with 9 bases fitting TRBD2. Looked up from germline, CDR1 is SGHVS and CDR2 is FNYEAQ. Trimming took 5 bases from V and 6 from J; bases not matched to a gene: 12. The CDR3 totals 16 residues. CDR3 residues: CASSPTGGRAGDTQYF. The CDR3 nucleotides read TGTGCCAGCAGCCCCACTGGCGGGAGGGCCGGCGATACGCAGTATTTT.

The sample holds a few counts of this clone. V gene TRBV25-1 combines with J gene TRBJ2-3; D is undetermined. Trimming took off 6 bases at V and 9 bases at J, with 16 bases between the two ends. There are 13 residues in the CDR3. Germline V lookup: CDR1 MGHDK, CDR2 SYGVNS. CDR3 bases: TGTGCCAGCAGCGAGGTCGTTGTCAGGACGCAGTATTTT. Its protein product is CASSEVVVRTQYF.

A note on this clone: Other DNA sequences within the sample encode an identical CDR3. The rearrangement joins TRBV30 to TRBJ2-1; TRBD2 matches at 8 bases. CDR1 is GTSNPN, CDR2 SVGIG, per germline (reference sequence). This CDR3 region has 15 residues. Trimming took 0 bases from V and 3 from J; bases not matched to a gene: 4. The DNA of the CDR3 is TGTGCCTGGAGTGTCGGTCTAGCGGGCTACAATGAGCAGTTCTTC. It is translated as CAWSVGLAGYNEQFF. Full variable domain (rest looked up from reference TRBV30 and TRBJ2-1): SQTIHQWPATLVQPVGSPLSLECTVEGTSNPNLYWYRQAAGRGLQLLFYSVGIGQISSEVPQNLSASRPQDRQFILSSKKLLLSDSGFYLCAWSVGLAGYNEQFFGPGTRLTVL.

J is TRBJ1-1 and V is TRBV9; TRBD1 might be the D (5 bases). The germline V gene encodes CDR1 SGDLS and CDR2 YYNGEE. The CDR3 is 16 amino acids. V lost 0 bases, J lost 0 bases, and 12 bases lay in between. The CDR3 bases are TGTGCCAGCAGCGTAGACCCGCGACAGATGAACACTGAAGCTTTCTTT. Translation: CASSVDPRQMNTEAFF.

This clone has only a few counts. The genes are TRBV9 and TRBJ2-4; a possible D gene is TRBD1 (5 bases). The CDR3 runs 13 residues. V lost 7 bases to trimming and J lost 8 bases, with 16 bases between them. Germline assignment: CDR1 SGDLS and CDR2 YYNGEE. The CDR3 spells CASAVNIGDIQYF. The CDR3 DNA reads TGTGCCAGCGCAGTTAACATAGGGGACATTCAGTACTTC. Full variable domain (rest looked up from reference TRBV9 and TRBJ2-4): DSGVTQTPKHLITATGQRVTLRCSPRSGDLSVYWYQQSLDQGLQFLIQYYNGEERAKGNILERFSAQQFPDLHSELNLSSLELGDSALYFCASAVNIGDIQYFGAGTRLSVL.

This clone has just a few counts. The rearrangement links TRBV19 to TRBJ1-2; a possible D gene is TRBD1 (5 bases). V was trimmed by 5 bases and J by 0 bases, leaving 13 bases between them. This CDR3 spans 15 amino acids. Germline V gives CDR1 LNHDA, CDR2 SQIVND (reference sequence). This chain's CDR3 is CASSVTGISNYGYTF. The CDR3 DNA is TGTGCCAGTAGTGTTACAGGAATTTCTAACTATGGCTACACCTTC.

This chain links TRBV27 with TRBJ1-2; no clear D gene. Trimming removed 0 bases at V and 2 bases at J, with 10 bases between. Germline V lookup: CDR1 MNHEY, CDR2 SMNVEV (reference sequence). CDR3 length: 15 residues. The CDR3 nucleotides are TGTGCCAGCAGTTTATCTGCGGAAAGCAACTATGGCTACACCTTC. Protein: CASSLSAESNYGYTF.

This clone was picked up a small number of times. The chain uses TRBV5-4 and TRBJ2-5; unclear D gene. CDR1 is SGHNT, CDR2 YYREEE, per germline (reference sequence). This CDR3 contains 14 residues. The V end was cut by 2 bases, the J end by 4 bases, with 12 bases between. In DNA, the CDR3 is TGTGCCAGCAGCTTTGAAGGGCACAGAGAGACCCAGTACTTC. This codes for CASSFEGHRETQYF.